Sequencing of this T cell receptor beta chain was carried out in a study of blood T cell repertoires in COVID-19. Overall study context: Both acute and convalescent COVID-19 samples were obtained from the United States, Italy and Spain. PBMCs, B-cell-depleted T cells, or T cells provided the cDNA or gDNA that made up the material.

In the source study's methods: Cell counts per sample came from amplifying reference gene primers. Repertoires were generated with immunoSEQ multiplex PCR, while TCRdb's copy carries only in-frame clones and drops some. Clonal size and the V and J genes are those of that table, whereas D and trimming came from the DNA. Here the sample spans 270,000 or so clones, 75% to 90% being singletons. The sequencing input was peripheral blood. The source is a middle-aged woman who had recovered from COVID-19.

This chain's CDR3 is CATSELRGAPGDSPLHF. CDR3 nucleotides: TGTGCCACCAGCGAACTCAGGGGGGCGCCTGGGGATTCACCCCTCCACTTT. V gene TRBV15 combines with J gene TRBJ1-6; TRBD1 aligns across 7 bases. J gave up 8 bases and V 5 bases, and 15 bases lay outside the gene matches. Germline V gives CDR1 LNHNV, CDR2 YYDKDF (reference sequence). This CDR3 is 17 amino acids long.